The TCR beta chain described here comes from a study of CD8+CD57+ T cells in acquired aplastic anemia. On the study more broadly: Each DNA sample taken from sorted CD4+ and CD8+ cells came to around 2.9 ug on average.

The CDR3 runs 16 residues. CDR1 and CDR2 from the germline V gene are SGDLS and YYNGEE. Trimming took 4 bases from V and 6 from J; bases not matched to a gene: 13. The patients chosen for sequencing had shown expansion of CD8+CD57+ cells (detected by flow cytometry). Severe acquired aplastic anemia was the diagnosis recorded for all patients. When blood sampling took place, the patients had received no therapy. Genomic DNA constituted the template upon which TCR beta VDJ and CDR3 profiling was performed. Each CDR3 protein is one row after TCRdb ran MiXCR on the reads. Of about 160,000 distinct CDR3 sequences listed, around half are singletons. This clonotype occurred many times.

The sample comprised sorted CD4+, CD8+, or CD8+CD57+ T cells (not recorded which) from PBMCs. The rearrangement links TRBV9 to TRBJ2-1, with TRBD1 identical over 7 bases. The source is a human donor with aplastic anemia. DNA of the CDR3: TGTGCCAGCAGCCCCGGGACAGTGATTTATTCCAATGAGCAGTTCTTC. Amino acids: CASSPGTVIYSNEQFF.